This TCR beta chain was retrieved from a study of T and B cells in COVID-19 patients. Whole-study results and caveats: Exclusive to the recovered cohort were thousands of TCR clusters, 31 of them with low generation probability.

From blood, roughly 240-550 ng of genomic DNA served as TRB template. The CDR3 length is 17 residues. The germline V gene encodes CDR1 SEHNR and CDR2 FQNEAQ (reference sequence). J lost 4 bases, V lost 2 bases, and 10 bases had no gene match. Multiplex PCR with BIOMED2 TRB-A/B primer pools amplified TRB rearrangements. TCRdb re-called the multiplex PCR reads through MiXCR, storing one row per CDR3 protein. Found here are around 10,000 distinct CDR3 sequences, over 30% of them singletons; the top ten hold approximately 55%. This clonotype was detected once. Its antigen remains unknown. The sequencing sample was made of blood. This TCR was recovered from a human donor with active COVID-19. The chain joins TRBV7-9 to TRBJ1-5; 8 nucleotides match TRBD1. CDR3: CASSLWAGGSGNQPQHF. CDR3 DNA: TGTGCCAGCAGCTTATGGGCAGGGGGCTCGGGAAATCAGCCCCAGCATTTT.